Below are 14 T cell receptor beta chains sequenced from a single sample in a study of long-term antiretroviral therapy in people with HIV. The assay, immunoSEQ v3.0, was run at survey level. The data were produced by immunoSEQ multiplex PCR, yet TCRdb's version contains in-frame clones alone and is incomplete. The table lists fewer than 40,000 clones, around 79% of them singletons, with about 3.2% in the top ten. This material consisted of unsorted PBMCs, taken 1.9 years after starting antiretroviral therapy. These receptors all stem from a young man with HIV.

The chain employs TRBV6-1 and TRBJ1-1; TRBD1 might be the D (5 bases). V was pared by 3 bases and J by 4 bases, with 18 bases between. Per germline, CDR1 MNHNS and CDR2 SASEGT. The CDR3 runs 16 residues. CDR3 DNA sequence: TGTGCCAGCAGTGATTATAAGCAGGGCTCCGGCACTGAAGCTTTCTTT. Residues: CASSDYKQGSGTEAFF.

The chain employs TRBV28 and TRBJ1-5, with D perhaps TRBD1 (6 bases). V was clipped by 5 bases and J by 2 bases, with 10 bases between them. Germline-derived CDR1 and CDR2 are MDHEN and SYDVKM. CDR3 size: 14 residues. The CDR3 nucleotides read TGTGCCAGCAGTCCAGGGGTCCGCAATCAGCCCCAGCATTTT. Encoded protein: CASSPGVRNQPQHF.

This chain connects TRBV28 to TRBJ1-3, with 7 bases matching TRBD1. Trimming removed 5 bases from V and 6 bases from J; junction bases left unmatched: 13. The CDR3 loop spans 16 amino acids. In germline, CDR1 is MDHEN, CDR2 SYDVKM. In DNA form, the CDR3 reads TGTGCCAGCAGTCCCCTCCGGGACAGTGGGTTAAACACCATATATTTT. Protein: CASSPLRDSGLNTIYF.

The chain has TRBV27 and TRBJ2-5; the D is unclear. CDR3 length equals 12 residues. In germline, CDR1 is MNHEY, CDR2 SMNVEV (reference sequence). V dropped 8 bases and J dropped 4 bases, with 11 bases sitting between them. The CDR3 loop reads CASSGYGETQYF. The CDR3 bases are TGTGCCAGCTCGGGCTATGGAGAGACCCAGTACTTC.

The chain is built from TRBV6-5 and TRBJ2-4, with TRBD1 identical over 8 bases. CDR1 and CDR2 (germline): MNHEY, SVGAGI. The CDR3 extends over 13 amino acids. With 7 bases clipped from V and 5 bases from J, the junction kept 4 bases outside the gene matches. CDR3 nucleotide sequence: TGTGCCAGCACCAGGACAGGGCAAAACATTCAGTACTTC. Translating gives CASTRTGQNIQYF.

This clone was counted once. CDR3 DNA sequence: TGTGCCAGCAGTGAATGGGAGGTGGGTGGGAACTATGGCTACACCTTC. Translating it yields CASSEWEVGGNYGYTF. The chain carries TRBV2 and TRBJ1-2; D uncertain. Germline CDR1 SNHLY, CDR2 FYNNEI. The V end was cut by 2 bases, the J end by 2 bases, with 15 bases between. This CDR3 has 16 amino acids.

In its sample, this clone was seen once. The chain employs TRBV19 and TRBJ1-1; 9 bases fit TRBD1. This CDR3 contains 16 residues. Germline values: CDR1 LNHDA, CDR2 SQIVND (reference sequence). V shed 8 bases, J shed 5 bases, and the junction held 15 bases outside the gene matches. The CDR3 DNA is TGTGCCAGTTGCATCCCGGGACAGGGAAGGAGGACTGAAGCTTTCTTT. As protein: CASCIPGQGRRTEAFF.

The chain carries TRBV6-5 and TRBJ2-5, with a possible D match to TRBD1 (5 bases). Germline V gene lookup returns CDR1 MNHEY and CDR2 SVGAGI. This CDR3 region has 14 residues. With 6 bases removed from V and 5 bases from J, the gap between germline ends came to 16 bases. The CDR3 region has the DNA TGTGCCAGCAGACCCCTGGGGCTGGGGGAGACCCAGTACTTC. It is translated as CASRPLGLGETQYF.

V and J are TRBV19 and TRBJ2-1; D possibly corresponds to TRBD2 (6 bases). This CDR3 region has 16 residues. The germline V gene has CDR1 LNHDA and CDR2 SQIVND (reference sequence). V gave up 3 bases and J gave up 0 bases, with 12 bases separating them. CDR3 coding DNA: TGTGCCAGTAGTATGTCCCGGGGGAGCTCCTACAATGAGCAGTTCTTC. Translation gives CASSMSRGSSYNEQFF.

The J gene is TRBJ2-7, the V gene TRBV5-5, with 7 positions matching TRBD2. The CDR3 contains 16 residues. Trimming took 1 base from V and 4 from J; bases not matched to a gene: 11. From germline, CDR1 is SGHKS and CDR2 YYEKEE (reference sequence). CDR3 sequence (DNA): TGTGCCAGCAGCTTGTGGCCGCCTGGGGGGGGATACGAGCAGTACGTC. Encoded protein: CASSLWPPGGGYEQYV.

The rearrangement joins TRBV5-1 to TRBJ1-5; the match to TRBD1 covers 9 bases. V shed 4 bases and J 3 bases; nucleotides not matched to a gene: 5. The CDR3 spans 15 residues. The germline CDR1 and CDR2 sequences are SGHRS and YFSETQ. CDR3 loop: CASSPGTGYNQPQHF. Here the CDR3 DNA reads TGCGCCAGCAGCCCCGGGACAGGGTACAATCAGCCCCAGCATTTT.

J is TRBJ1-5 and V is TRBV2; 7 bases are a match to TRBD1. J was trimmed by 1 base and V by 7 bases; bases with no gene match: 4. CDR1 and CDR2 from the germline V gene are SNHLY and FYNNEI. The CDR3 is made up of 14 amino acids. The CDR3 DNA reads as TGTGCCAGCACCGACAGGGTAAGCAATCAGCCCCAGCATTTT. Its translation is CASTDRVSNQPQHF.

The chain is built from TRBV6-4 and TRBJ1-1, with D perhaps TRBD1 (5 bases). Germline V CDR1 and CDR2: MRHNA, SNTAGT. CDR3 length equals 14 residues. The germline V and J ends were trimmed by 4 bases and 3 bases, with 12 bases remaining between them. The CDR3 DNA sequence: TGTGCCAGCAGTGTGCGGCCGGGGGACACTGAAGCTTTCTTT. This translates into CASSVRPGDTEAFF.

This rearrangement joins TRBV30 to TRBJ1-5; tentative D call: TRBD1 (5 bases). Germline V gene sequence: CDR1 GTSNPN, CDR2 SVGIG (reference sequence). The CDR3 covers 16 residues. V lost 0 bases to trimming and J lost 1 base, with 13 bases between them. DNA for the CDR3: TGTGCCTGGAGTGTAGGGGCAGTCTGGAGCAATCAGCCCCAGCATTTT. It codes for CAWSVGAVWSNQPQHF.